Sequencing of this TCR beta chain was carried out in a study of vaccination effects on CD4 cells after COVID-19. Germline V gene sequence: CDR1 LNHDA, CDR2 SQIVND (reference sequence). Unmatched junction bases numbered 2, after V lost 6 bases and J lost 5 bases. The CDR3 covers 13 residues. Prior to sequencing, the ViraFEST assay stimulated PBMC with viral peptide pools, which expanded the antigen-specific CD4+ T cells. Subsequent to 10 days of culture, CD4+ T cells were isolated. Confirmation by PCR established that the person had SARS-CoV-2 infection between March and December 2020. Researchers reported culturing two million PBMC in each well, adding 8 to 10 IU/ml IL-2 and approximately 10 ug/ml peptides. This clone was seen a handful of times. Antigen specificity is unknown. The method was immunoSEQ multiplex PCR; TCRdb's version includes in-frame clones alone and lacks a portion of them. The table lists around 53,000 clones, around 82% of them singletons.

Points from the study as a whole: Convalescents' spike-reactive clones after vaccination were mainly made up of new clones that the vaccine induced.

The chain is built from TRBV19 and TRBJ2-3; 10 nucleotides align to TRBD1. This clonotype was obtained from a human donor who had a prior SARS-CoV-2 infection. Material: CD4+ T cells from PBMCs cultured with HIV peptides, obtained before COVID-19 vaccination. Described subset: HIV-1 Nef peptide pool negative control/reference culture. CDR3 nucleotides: TGTGCCAGTAGCTGGGACAGGGGAGATACGCAGTATTTT. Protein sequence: CASSWDRGDTQYF.